These T cell receptor beta chains were read from a single sample in a study of blood T cell repertoires in COVID-19. TCRdb's copy holds only in-frame clones and misses some; the assay was immunoSEQ multiplex PCR. The sample has 250,000 to 350,000 clones, more than 80% seen once; the top ten hold around 6.6%. Material: peripheral blood. Every receptor here comes from a man between 18 and 29 years old who had recovered from COVID-19. The CDR3 runs from the conserved cysteine through the conserved F or W. The D gene is left open where the match is weak. Clone sizes are given selectively: once, few, many, or a class where the clone is expanded.

J: TRBJ2-2
D: TRBD1
length: 16
size: NA
V: TRBV9
CDR3: CASSVAGQGATGELFF
DNA: TGTGCCAGCAGCGTAGCCGGCCAGGGGGCTACCGGGGAGCTGTTTTTT

J: TRBJ2-3
D: TRBD2
length: 16
size: NA
V: TRBV5-1
CDR3: CASSLGTSGRTDTQYF
DNA: TGCGCCAGCAGCCTAGGGACTAGCGGGAGGACAGATACGCAGTATTTT

J: TRBJ1-2
D: TRBD1
length: 17
size: NA
V: TRBV7-9
CDR3: CASSMGADRANNYGYTF
DNA: TGTGCCAGCAGCATGGGGGCGGACAGGGCAAATAACTATGGCTACACCTTC

J: TRBJ2-3
D: TRBD2
length: 11
size: once
V: TRBV20-1
CDR3: CSAWREDTQYF
DNA: TGCAGTGCTTGGCGGGAGGATACGCAGTATTTT

J: TRBJ2-7
D: NA
length: 11
size: once
V: TRBV28
CDR3: CATLLSGEQYF
DNA: TGTGCCACTCTCCTTTCGGGTGAGCAGTACTTC

J: TRBJ2-1
D: TRBD2
length: 16
size: NA
V: TRBV3-1/TRBV3-2
CDR3: CASSQDLVGGRNEQFF
DNA: TGTGCCAGCAGCCAAGATCTTGTCGGGGGGAGAAATGAGCAGTTCTTC

J: TRBJ1-6
D: NA
length: 17
size: NA
V: TRBV7-8
CDR3: CASSLSQLRGPNSPLHF
DNA: TGTGCCAGCAGCCTTTCCCAACTGCGGGGCCCGAATTCACCCCTCCACTTT

J: TRBJ1-1
D: NA
length: 12
size: NA
V: TRBV6-6
CDR3: CASSSPGSEAFF
DNA: TGTGCCAGCAGTTCCCCAGGGTCTGAAGCTTTCTTT

J: TRBJ1-1
D: NA
length: 12
size: NA
V: TRBV12-3/TRBV12-4
CDR3: CASSRGNTEAFF
DNA: TGTGCCAGCAGTCGGGGGAACACTGAAGCTTTCTTT

J: TRBJ2-7
D: TRBD2
length: 14
size: NA
V: TRBV27
CDR3: CASSFGRGGYEQYF
DNA: TGTGCCAGCAGTTTCGGGAGGGGAGGCTACGAGCAGTACTTC

J: TRBJ1-2
D: TRBD1
length: 15
size: NA
V: TRBV27
CDR3: CASSPWTGATRGYTF
DNA: TGTGCCAGCAGTCCCTGGACAGGGGCGACGCGGGGCTACACCTTC

J: TRBJ1-5
D: TRBD1
length: 15
size: NA
V: TRBV6-2/TRBV6-3
CDR3: CASSPTGQVNQPQHF
DNA: TGTGCCAGCAGCCCCACGGGACAGGTGAATCAGCCCCAGCATTTT

J: TRBJ1-1
D: TRBD1
length: 11
size: once
V: TRBV12-3/TRBV12-4
CDR3: CASSWTGEAFF
DNA: TGTGCCAGCAGTTGGACAGGTGAAGCTTTCTTT

J: TRBJ1-1
D: TRBD1
length: 14
size: NA
V: TRBV19
CDR3: CASSRDRENTEAFF
DNA: TGTGCCAGTAGTAGGGACAGGGAGAACACTGAAGCTTTCTTT

J: TRBJ1-5
D: NA
length: 18
size: NA
V: TRBV19
CDR3: CASGPSRGTLLSNQPQHF
DNA: TGTGCCAGTGGACCGAGCAGGGGTACGTTGTTGAGCAATCAGCCCCAGCATTTT

J: TRBJ2-7
D: NA
length: 14
size: NA
V: TRBV11-2
CDR3: CASSLGGGFNEQYF
DNA: TGTGCCAGCAGCTTAGGTGGAGGGTTCAACGAGCAGTACTTC

J: TRBJ1-2
D: TRBD1
length: 16
size: NA
V: TRBV6-5
CDR3: CASSYSTRDREYGYTF
DNA: TGTGCCAGCAGTTACTCGACTAGGGACAGAGAGTATGGCTACACCTTC

J: TRBJ2-7
D: NA
length: 15
size: NA
V: TRBV5-4
CDR3: CASSLVAQGRYEQYF
DNA: TGTGCCAGCAGCTTGGTCGCACAGGGGAGGTACGAGCAGTACTTC

J: TRBJ2-7
D: NA
length: 13
size: once
V: TRBV29-1
CDR3: CSVEELSSYEQYF
DNA: TGCAGCGTTGAGGAGCTGAGCTCCTACGAGCAGTACTTC

J: TRBJ2-2
D: NA
length: 15
size: once
V: TRBV11-3
CDR3: CASSYGGTNTGELFF
DNA: TGTGCCAGCAGCTATGGCGGGACGAACACCGGGGAGCTGTTTTTT

J: TRBJ2-7
D: TRBD2
length: 17
size: NA
V: TRBV5-5
CDR3: CASSLAVTSGDAYEQYF
DNA: TGTGCCAGCAGCTTGGCCGTAACTAGCGGGGATGCCTACGAGCAGTACTTC

J: TRBJ2-3
D: NA
length: 15
size: NA
V: TRBV2
CDR3: CASSFQGTMTDTQYF
DNA: TGTGCCAGCAGTTTTCAGGGGACGATGACAGATACGCAGTATTTT

J: TRBJ2-1
D: TRBD2
length: 16
size: NA
V: TRBV7-8
CDR3: CASSLRGLAEYNEQFF
DNA: TGTGCCAGCAGCTTACGAGGACTAGCGGAGTACAATGAGCAGTTCTTC

J: TRBJ2-7
D: TRBD1
length: 14
size: NA
V: TRBV6-5
CDR3: CASTPLDRNYEQYF
DNA: TGTGCCAGCACCCCTTTGGACAGGAACTACGAGCAGTACTTC

J: TRBJ1-1
D: NA
length: 14
size: once
V: TRBV10-3
CDR3: CAISDRGPNTEAFF
DNA: TGTGCCATCAGTGACAGGGGACCGAACACTGAAGCTTTCTTT

J: TRBJ1-5
D: NA
length: 14
size: few
V: TRBV7-2
CDR3: CASSLAGVAQPQHF
DNA: TGTGCCAGCAGCTTAGCAGGGGTCGCTCAGCCCCAGCATTTT

J: TRBJ1-2
D: NA
length: 13
size: many
V: TRBV7-9
CDR3: CASSLEARVGYTF
DNA: TGTGCCAGCAGCTTAGAGGCCAGGGTAGGCTACACCTTC

J: TRBJ2-5
D: NA
length: 13
size: NA
V: TRBV9
CDR3: CASSVSGQETQYF
DNA: TGTGCCAGCAGCGTAAGCGGGCAAGAGACCCAGTACTTC

J: TRBJ1-1
D: NA
length: 13
size: NA
V: TRBV10-3
CDR3: CAISGEMNTEAFF
DNA: TGTGCCATCAGTGGGGAGATGAACACTGAAGCTTTCTTT

J: TRBJ1-2
D: TRBD1
length: 15
size: NA
V: TRBV15
CDR3: CATSRGAGGNYGYTF
DNA: TGTGCCACCAGCCGAGGGGCAGGGGGCAACTATGGCTACACCTTC

J: TRBJ2-1
D: TRBD1
length: 13
size: NA
V: TRBV29-1
CDR3: CSVAEQGYNEQFF
DNA: TGCAGCGTTGCGGAACAGGGGTACAATGAGCAGTTCTTC

J: TRBJ2-1
D: NA
length: 15
size: NA
V: TRBV18
CDR3: CASSPIPRSYNEQFF
DNA: TGTGCCAGCTCACCTATTCCCCGCTCCTACAATGAGCAGTTCTTC

J: TRBJ1-2
D: NA
length: 13
size: NA
V: TRBV4-1
CDR3: CASSLGRWDGYTF
DNA: TGCGCCAGCAGCCTGGGGCGGTGGGATGGCTACACCTTC

J: TRBJ2-7
D: NA
length: 11
size: NA
V: TRBV7-6
CDR3: CASSRQYEQYF
DNA: TGTGCCAGCAGCCGACAATACGAGCAGTACTTC

J: TRBJ1-4
D: NA
length: 17
size: NA
V: TRBV7-3
CDR3: CASSLCSEEATNEKLFF
DNA: TGTGCCAGCAGCTTATGTTCAGAGGAGGCAACTAATGAAAAACTGTTTTTT